This TCR beta chain was sequenced during a study of patients and donors after allogeneic stem cell transplantation. V was clipped by 6 bases and J by 9 bases, with 9 bases between them. The CDR3 loop spans 11 amino acids. The germline gives CDR1 MNHEY, CDR2 SMNVEV (reference sequence). Each CDR3 protein is one row after TCRdb ran MiXCR on the RT-PCR reads. The data hold about 88,000 distinct CDR3 sequences, with approximately 49% observed a single time. The chain links TRBV27 to TRBJ2-4; no reliable D call. The TCR comes from a human donor who was either an allogeneic HSCT recipient or a stem cell or donor lymphocyte infusion donor (not recorded which). It is not recorded whose cells these are; they may come from a transplant donor. Sequencing input: blood, either unsorted or a sorted T cell fraction (not recorded which). CDR3 residues: CASRSIGIQYF. In DNA form, the CDR3 reads TGTGCCAGCAGGTCCATAGGCATTCAGTACTTC.